The 20 T cell receptor beta chains listed next were all sequenced from one sample in a study of blood T cell repertoires in COVID-19. Some clones are missing from TCRdb's copy, which holds only in-frame ones; the method was immunoSEQ multiplex PCR. The data show 200,000 to 250,000 clones, with 70% to 90% seen just once and more than 2.5% held by the top ten. The sequencing input was peripheral blood. The receptors derive from a man aged 55 to 70 with acute or convalescent COVID-19.

The chain links TRBV11-2 to TRBJ2-7; unclear D gene. The CDR3 runs 14 residues. Germline CDR1 SGHAT, CDR2 FQNNGV. Trimming removed 0 bases from V and 2 bases from J, with 8 bases in between. The DNA for the CDR3 is TGTGCCAGCAGCTTAGAAGGCGAGGCCTACGAGCAGTACTTC. Its protein product is CASSLEGEAYEQYF.

The chain has TRBV19 and TRBJ2-5, with 7 positions matching TRBD1. CDR1 LNHDA and CDR2 SQIVND come from the germline V gene (reference sequence). With V trimmed by 7 bases and J by 2 bases, 7 bases remained unmatched. CDR3 size: 14 residues. The CDR3 loop reads CASTTGAKQETQYF. CDR3 DNA sequence: TGTGCCAGTACTACAGGGGCGAAGCAAGAGACCCAGTACTTC.

V and J are TRBV10-2 and TRBJ1-4; 7 bases align to TRBD1. Trimming at V came to 6 bases and at J to 5 bases, leaving 0 bases not matched to a gene. CDR3 length: 12 amino acids. Germline V CDR1 and CDR2: WSHSY, SAAADI. The CDR3 sequence: CASRQGNEKLFF. DNA of the CDR3: TGCGCCAGCAGACAGGGGAATGAAAAACTGTTTTTT.

The chain carries TRBV27 and TRBJ1-4; D is unresolved. The CDR3 is made up of 15 amino acids. The V gene's germline CDR1 is MNHEY and CDR2 SMNVEV (reference sequence). Trimming shortened V by 1 base and J by 0 bases, and 6 bases separated the two germline ends. In nucleotides, the CDR3 is TGTGCCAGCAGTTTATGGGCAGCAACTAATGAAAAACTGTTTTTT. Residues: CASSLWAATNEKLFF.

There are a few counts of this clone. The genes are TRBV28 and TRBJ1-5, with D perhaps TRBD1 (5 bases). The CDR3 covers 13 residues. V lost 10 bases, J lost 1 base, and 11 bases lay in between. The germline gives CDR1 MDHEN, CDR2 SYDVKM. The CDR3 bases are TGTGCCATAACACGGGGGAGCAATCAGCCCCAGCATTTT. It yields the protein CAITRGSNQPQHF. The variable domain in full, with the rest retrieved from reference TRBV28 and TRBJ1-5, is DVKVTQSSRYLVKRTGEKVFLECVQDMDHENMFWYRQDPGLGLRLIYFSYDVKMKEKGDIPEGYSVSREKKERFSLILESASTNQTSMYLCAITRGSNQPQHFGDGTRLSIL.

This chain joins TRBV24-1 and TRBJ2-2; 7 bases are a match to TRBD2. With V trimmed by 0 bases and J by 7 bases, 13 bases remained unmatched. Germline loops: CDR1 KGHDR, CDR2 SFDVKD. CDR3 length equals 18 residues. The CDR3 nucleotides are TGTGCCACCAGTGATTTGTCTCCACGGGGGGTCTGGGACGGGGAGCTGTTTTTT. Translated: CATSDLSPRGVWDGELFF.

This rearrangement joins TRBV27 to TRBJ1-6; D is unclear. The CDR3 is 13 amino acids. Trimming took 0 bases from V and 8 from J, leaving 5 bases between them. Germline loops: CDR1 MNHEY, CDR2 SMNVEV (reference sequence). CDR3 DNA sequence: TGTGCCAGCAGTTTATCCAGCGATTCACCCCTCCACTTT. The encoded protein is CASSLSSDSPLHF.

This chain uses TRBV3-1 (or the pseudogene TRBV3-2) with TRBJ2-5; 8 bases are a match to TRBD2. In germline, CDR1 is LGHDT, CDR2 YNNKEL (reference sequence). V gave up 1 base and J gave up 1 base; unmatched junction bases: 5. The length of the CDR3 is 16 residues. In DNA, the CDR3 is TGTGCCAGCAGCCAAGGGCGGGGGGCTTTCCAAGAGACCCAGTACTTC. Protein: CASSQGRGAFQETQYF.

The chain links TRBV29-1 to TRBJ1-1; 10 nucleotides match TRBD1. Germline V lookup: CDR1 SQVTM, CDR2 ANQGSEA. V shed 2 bases and J 5 bases; nucleotides not matched to a gene: 17. This CDR3 has 18 amino acids. The CDR3 DNA is TGCAGCGTTGAAAAGGGACAGGGGCTTGTTCACCCTTGGACTGAAGCTTTCTTT. It codes for CSVEKGQGLVHPWTEAFF.

V usage is TRBV7-8 and J usage is TRBJ2-5; the match to TRBD1 covers 8 bases. CDR1 and CDR2 from the germline V gene are SGHVS and FQNEAQ. J was trimmed by 5 bases and V by 5 bases; bases with no gene match: 7. This CDR3 region has 14 residues. The CDR3 reads CASSTRTGRETQYF. CDR3 coding DNA: TGTGCCAGCAGCACCCGGACAGGGAGGGAGACCCAGTACTTC.

In nucleotides, the CDR3 is TGTGCCAGCTCACCACCTAGCGGGGGTTACGCCTACGAGCAGTACTTC. It encodes CASSPPSGGYAYEQYF. The chain couples TRBV18 to TRBJ2-7; the match to TRBD2 covers 9 bases. Per the germline V gene, CDR1 is KGHSH and CDR2 is LQKENI. The CDR3 covers 16 residues. Trimming removed 0 bases from V and 2 bases from J; junction bases left unmatched: 5.

This sequence joins TRBV27 and TRBJ1-6, with D possibly TRBD1 on 6 matching bases. This CDR3 has 14 amino acids. V was pared by 5 bases and J by 5 bases, with 10 bases between. CDR1 MNHEY and CDR2 SMNVEV come from the germline V gene (reference sequence). CDR3 nucleotide sequence: TGTGCCAGCAGTCCTCGGACAGATAATTCACCCCTCCACTTT. Protein sequence: CASSPRTDNSPLHF.

In this sample, this clone turned up a few times. CDR3 in DNA: TGTGCCAGCAGCCGACCCCCAGGGGGCTACGAGCAGTACTTC. It yields the protein CASSRPPGGYEQYF. The V gene is TRBV7-9, the J gene TRBJ2-7; TRBD1 aligns across 7 bases. CDR1 is SEHNR and CDR2 is FQNEAQ in the germline V gene (reference sequence). The CDR3 consists of 14 residues. V lost 5 bases to trimming and J lost 3 bases; unmatched junction nucleotides: 7.

The chain recombines TRBV10-3 with TRBJ2-7, with 8 bases that match TRBD1. The germline CDR1 and CDR2 sequences are ENHRY and SYGVKD. The CDR3 is made up of 14 amino acids. V lost 5 bases to trimming and J lost 3 bases; unmatched junction nucleotides: 6. The CDR3 region is CAISPKDRDYEQYF. In DNA, the CDR3 is TGTGCCATCAGTCCGAAGGACAGGGACTACGAGCAGTACTTC.

The V and J genes are TRBV30 and TRBJ2-2; 9 bases fit TRBD1. Trimming removed 3 bases from V and 5 bases from J; junction bases left unmatched: 7. The CDR3 totals 15 residues. In germline, CDR1 is GTSNPN, CDR2 SVGIG (reference sequence). The CDR3 DNA sequence: TGTGCCTGGAGCGCACAGGGGGCCAGGACCGGGGAGCTGTTTTTT. Translating gives CAWSAQGARTGELFF.

Turning to this clone: A read error may account for a junction end that differs from germline. V usage is TRBV11-2 and J usage is TRBJ1-1; D might be TRBD1 (5 bases). This CDR3 is 15 amino acids long. Germline V lookup: CDR1 SGHAT, CDR2 FQNNGV. The chain's CDR3 is CASRLGAGGETEAFF. The DNA for the CDR3 is TGTGCCAGCAGGTTAGGTGCAGGAGGGGAGACTGAAGCTTTCTTT.

The chain couples TRBV6-5 to TRBJ1-6; TRBD1 agrees at 9 bases. CDR3 length equals 13 residues. The germline gives CDR1 MNHEY, CDR2 SVGAGI. Unmatched junction bases numbered 14, after V lost 8 bases and J lost 18 bases. The CDR3 bases are TGTGCCAGCTGCTTGTCCCTACAGGGGGCCGCCCACTTT. This sequence encodes CASCLSLQGAAHF.

V and J are TRBV19 and TRBJ2-2, with 7 positions matching TRBD2. Germline V CDR1 and CDR2: LNHDA, SQIVND (reference sequence). V was clipped by 5 bases and J by 7 bases; unmatched bases: 10. The CDR3 has 15 amino acids. This chain's CDR3 is CASSLFGGGGGELFF. The CDR3 region has the DNA TGTGCCAGTAGTCTTTTCGGCGGGGGAGGCGGGGAGCTGTTTTTT.

This chain uses TRBV7-2 with TRBJ2-5; 9 nucleotides match TRBD2. The CDR3 sequence is 17 residues long. J lost 4 bases, V lost 5 bases, and 14 bases had no gene match. The V gene's germline CDR1 is SGHTA and CDR2 FQGNSA. The CDR3 bases are TGTGCCAGCAGCCCAGTCGGCCTAGCGGGGCTTATAGAGACCCAGTACTTC. This codes for CASSPVGLAGLIETQYF.

The chain links TRBV2 to TRBJ2-7, with a tentative D call TRBD2 (6 bases). The V and J ends lost 5 bases and 5 bases respectively, with 13 bases between them. Germline lookup yields CDR1 SNHLY and CDR2 FYNNEI. The CDR3 sequence is 13 residues long. CDR3 sequence (DNA): TGTGCCAGCAGTCCCCCGGGAGCGAACGAGCAGTACTTC. Residues: CASSPPGANEQYF.